Listed below are T cell receptor beta chains from one sample, sequenced in a study of shared T cell receptors in the human thymus. TCRdb's copy holds only in-frame clones and misses some; the assay was immunoSEQ multiplex PCR. The sample includes some 760,000 clones, approximately 83% of them seen just once. These data also featured in a second study, about human thymus T cells.

Sequencing was carried out using thymocytes. These receptors were obtained from a girl under three years old with a congenital heart defect. The CDR3 runs from the conserved cysteine through the conserved F or W. D genes are given only for firm matches. Clone size is shown for a subset of rows, as once, few, many or a class of expanded clone.

TRBV25-1,TRBJ1-2,.,.,CASSERHNYGYTF,TGTGCCAGCAGTGAACGACACAACTATGGCTACACCTTC
TRBV2,TRBJ2-1,few,.,CASSETLYEQRDNEQFF,TGTGCCAGCAGCGAGACTCTCTACGAGCAGCGAGACAATGAGCAGTTCTTC
TRBV11-2,TRBJ1-1,.,.,CASSEESQGEAFF,TGTGCCAGCAGCGAAGAATCACAGGGTGAAGCTTTCTTT
TRBV28,TRBJ1-1,.,.,CASSLSPGLDSYTEAFF,TGTGCCAGCAGTTTGTCTCCGGGTCTCGATTCATACACTGAAGCTTTCTTT
TRBV5-6,TRBJ2-5,.,.,CASRSTGQGRGQETQYF,TGTGCCAGCAGATCCACGGGCCAGGGGAGGGGTCAAGAGACCCAGTACTTC
TRBV6-5,TRBJ1-5,.,TRBD1,CASSSRDRVFEPQHF,TGTGCCAGCAGCAGCCGGGACAGGGTCTTTGAGCCCCAGCATTTT
TRBV9,TRBJ2-3,once,.,CASSVVWGDTDTQYF,TGTGCCAGCAGCGTAGTTTGGGGGGACACAGATACGCAGTATTTT
TRBV10-3,TRBJ1-2,.,TRBD1,CATEPGTGSGYTF,TGTGCCACAGAGCCCGGGACAGGGAGTGGCTACACCTTC
TRBV4-1,TRBJ1-1,once,.,CASSDGEEGGPHTEAFF,TGCGCCAGCAGCGATGGGGAGGAGGGCGGCCCGCACACTGAAGCTTTCTTT
TRBV28,TRBJ1-5,.,.,CASSLRIGFHQPQHF,TGTGCCAGCAGTTTAAGGATCGGGTTCCATCAGCCCCAGCATTTT
TRBV5-3,TRBJ2-7,.,TRBD2,CARSLRFRLAGGYEQYF,TGTGCCAGAAGCTTGCGGTTCCGCCTAGCGGGGGGGTACGAGCAGTACTTC
TRBV2,TRBJ1-5,.,.,CASSAAGYGQPQHF,TGTGCCAGCAGCGCGGCAGGGTATGGGCAGCCCCAGCATTTT
TRBV28,TRBJ1-1,.,TRBD1,CASRTGETNTEAFF,TGTGCCAGCAGAACAGGGGAAACGAACACTGAAGCTTTCTTT